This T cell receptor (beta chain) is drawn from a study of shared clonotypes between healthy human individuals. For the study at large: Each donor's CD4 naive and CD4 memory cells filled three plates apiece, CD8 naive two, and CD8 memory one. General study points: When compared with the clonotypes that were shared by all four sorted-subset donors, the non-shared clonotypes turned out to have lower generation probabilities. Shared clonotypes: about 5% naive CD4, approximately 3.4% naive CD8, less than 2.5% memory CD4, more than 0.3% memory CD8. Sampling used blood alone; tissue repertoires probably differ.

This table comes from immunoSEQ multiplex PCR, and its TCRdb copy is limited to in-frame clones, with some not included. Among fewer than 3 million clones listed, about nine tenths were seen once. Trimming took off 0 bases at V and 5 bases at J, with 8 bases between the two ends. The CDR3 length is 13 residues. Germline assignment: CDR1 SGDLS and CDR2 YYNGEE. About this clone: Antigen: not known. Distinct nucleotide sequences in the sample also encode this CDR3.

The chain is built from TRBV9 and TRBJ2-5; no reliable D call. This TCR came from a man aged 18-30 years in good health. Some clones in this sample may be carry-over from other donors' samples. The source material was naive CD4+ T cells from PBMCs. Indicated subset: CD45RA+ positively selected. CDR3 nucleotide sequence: TGTGCCAGCAGCGTAGATCTGGGTGAGACCCAGTACTTC. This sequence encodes CASSVDLGETQYF.